The 13 T cell receptor beta chains given below trace back to one sample, sequenced in a study of T-cell memory formation after mild COVID-19. TCRdb redid the calling of the 5' RACE reads with MiXCR, one entry per CDR3 protein. The sample comprises some 320,000 distinct CDR3 sequences, 14% of which are singletons, and 20% to 25% rests with the top ten. The sequenced material came from PBMCs or a T cell subset sorted from them (not recorded which). Receptors were obtained from a man younger than 35 who had mild COVID-19 (a few samples of this study predate the infection). Cell type and time point are not known.

The J gene is TRBJ2-7, the V gene TRBV21-1; no check of the table's D call, TRBD1, against the DNA was made. TRBV21-1 is marked as a pseudogene. The CDR3 has 15 residues. CDR3 nucleotide sequence: TGTGCCAGCAGGGGTGAGGACAGTGAAACCTACGAGCAGTACTTC. It yields the protein CASRGEDSETYEQYF.

The V call is TRBV4-3, the J call TRBJ2-4; D is perhaps TRBD1 or TRBD2 (5 bases each). Trimming took 0 bases from V and 0 from J, leaving 6 bases between them. Germline lookup yields CDR1 LGHNA and CDR2 YSLEER. The CDR3 consists of 15 residues. CDR3 protein: CASSQDGGAKNIQYF. Here the CDR3 DNA reads TGCGCCAGCAGCCAAGATGGGGGAGCCAAAAACATTCAGTACTTC.

This clonotype has only a few counts. The chain employs TRBV2 and TRBJ2-5; D unresolved. The CDR3 contains 16 residues. V was clipped by 1 base and J by 5 bases, with 17 bases between them. CDR1 and CDR2 from the germline V gene are SNHLY and FYNNEI. CDR3 residues: CASSEGAAANRETQYF. DNA for the CDR3: TGTGCCAGCAGTGAAGGGGCGGCTGCTAATAGGGAGACCCAGTACTTC.

The sample holds many counts of this clonotype. This chain links TRBV4-3 with TRBJ2-5, with 8 bases lining up with TRBD1. CDR3 length: 15 amino acids. Germline lookup yields CDR1 LGHNA and CDR2 YSLEER. V dropped 1 base and J dropped 5; count of bases not matched to a gene: 6. CDR3 protein: CASSQAQGVGETQYF. CDR3 in DNA: TGCGCCAGCAGCCAAGCACAGGGGGTCGGGGAGACCCAGTACTTC.

The CDR3 loop reads CASRPELNTEAFF. DNA for the CDR3: TGTGCCAGCAGACCGGAGCTGAACACTGAAGCTTTCTTT. The chain couples TRBV6-5 to TRBJ1-1; D remains unclear. Trimming removed 6 bases from V and 0 bases from J, with 8 bases in between. Germline V gene sequence: CDR1 MNHEY, CDR2 SVGAGI. This CDR3 contains 13 residues.

This clonotype has only a few counts. The CDR3 spells CASSHTGDYNEQFF. CDR3 DNA sequence: TGTGCCAGCAGTCACACAGGGGATTACAATGAGCAGTTCTTC. The V call is TRBV27, the J call TRBJ2-1; 7 positions match TRBD1. Losses at the gene ends were 5 bases for V and 4 bases for J; bases not matched to a gene: 5. Germline CDR1 reads MNHEY; CDR2 reads SMNVEV (reference sequence). The CDR3 loop spans 14 amino acids.

V gene TRBV10-2 combines with J gene TRBJ2-1; D not certain. This CDR3 comprises 16 residues. Trimming pared 0 bases from V and 0 bases from J, leaving 9 bases between. Germline CDR1 and CDR2: WSHSY and SAAADI. The chain's CDR3 is CASSESVGSSYNEQFF. The CDR3 nucleotides read TGCGCCAGCAGTGAGTCCGTCGGTAGCTCCTACAATGAGCAGTTCTTC.

V is TRBV6-5 and J is TRBJ2-7; a weak D match, TRBD1 (6 bases). The CDR3 loop spans 13 amino acids. The V gene lost 2 bases and the J gene lost 5 bases, with 10 bases spanning the gap. Germline CDR1 and CDR2: MNHEY and SVGAGI. DNA of the CDR3: TGTGCCAGCAGTTACACGACAGGTCACGAGCAGTACGTC. Protein: CASSYTTGHEQYV.

This clonotype was counted a few times. The chain joins TRBV6-2 or TRBV6-3 to TRBJ2-7, with D perhaps TRBD2 (6 bases). Per germline, CDR1 MNHEY and CDR2 SVGEGT. The V end lost 4 bases, the J end lost 3 bases, and 10 bases lay between the germline ends. This CDR3 region has 13 residues. CDR3 sequence: CASSWGVVYEQYV. CDR3 DNA: TGTGCCAGCAGTTGGGGGGTCGTCTACGAGCAGTACGTC.

A note on this clonotype: This may arise from a read error, as a much more abundant clone is one base away. V and J are TRBV12-3 or TRBV12-4 and TRBJ2-3; D is possibly TRBD2 (6 bases). The CDR3 loop spans 14 amino acids. This CDR3 is CSSSWRAGTDTQYF. The CDR3 DNA follows: TGTTCCAGTTCATGGAGGGCCGGCACAGATACGCAGTATTTT.

This clonotype was seen repeatedly, ten times or more. V is TRBV5-1 and J is TRBJ2-7; D possibly corresponds to TRBD1 (5 bases). Germline loops: CDR1 SGHRS, CDR2 YFSETQ. The CDR3 runs to 14 residues. Trimming shortened V by 0 bases and J by 1 base, and 8 bases separated the two germline ends. The CDR3 nucleotides are TGCGCCAGCAGCTTGGATGGGGCGTCCTACGAGCAGTACGTC. This sequence encodes CASSLDGASYEQYV.

The chain joins TRBV7-6 to TRBJ2-1, with D possibly being TRBD2 (5 bases). The CDR3 has 16 residues. Trimming took off 2 bases at V and 3 bases at J, with 14 bases between the two ends. Germline-derived CDR1 and CDR2 are SGHVS and FNYEAQ. For the CDR3, the DNA is TGTGCCAGCAGCTTAACTCCGGGGATCCTCTACAATGAGCAGTTCTTC. Protein: CASSLTPGILYNEQFF.

This clonotype turned up a few times. For the CDR3, the DNA is TGTGCCAGCAGTGACAGGGGGGATTCACCCCTCCACTTT. Its translation: CASSDRGDSPLHF. This chain links TRBV12-3 or TRBV12-4 with TRBJ1-6; 9 bases match TRBD1. The CDR3 is 13 amino acids. Germline trimming cut 5 bases from V and 8 bases from J; bases unmatched to any gene: 1.